This TCR beta chain was found in a study of cytomegalovirus exposure and HLA in healthy donors. Germline trimming cut 8 bases from V and 1 base from J; bases unmatched to any gene: 3. Per germline, CDR1 MNHEY and CDR2 SVGAGI. The CDR3 is made up of 13 amino acids. In this sample, this clone turned up a few times. The PCR ran on 60 Vbeta and 13 Jbeta primers. Clones were read by immunoSEQ multiplex PCR, and TCRdb kept only the in-frame ones, dropping some. Among roughly 120,000 clones listed, approximately 80% were seen once. Sample: PBMCs. This chain uses TRBV6-5 with TRBJ2-3, with TRBD2 matching over 7 bases. This sequence was found in a man aged 45-65 years in good health and CMV-seronegative. CDR3 bases: TGTGCCAGCGGACGGGGGGGCACAGATACGCAGTATTTT. This gives the protein CASGRGGTDTQYF.